This T cell receptor (beta chain) was captured by sequencing in a study of cytomegalovirus exposure and HLA in healthy donors. Turning to this clone: Its antigen remains unknown.

This CDR3 contains 14 residues. Germline V gene sequence: CDR1 SNHLY, CDR2 FYNNEI. The ends were cut back, 8 bases at V and 1 base at J, with 15 bases in the middle. Profiled with immunoSEQ multiplex PCR; TCRdb holds only in-frame clones, not every one. The data contain approximately 110,000 clones, over 90% of them seen just once; the ten biggest clones take up over 1%. Study conclusions and caveats: In the 130 or so validation repertoires, just under 95% of cluster scores exceeded 0, per a later analysis.

This TCR was recovered from a woman under 30 in good health and CMV-seronegative. J is TRBJ2-7 and V is TRBV2; the D gene is possibly TRBD2 (6 bases). Material for sequencing was PBMCs. The CDR3 nucleotides are TGTGCCAGCGGGGGACGGGGAGGTTCCTACGAGCAGTACTTC. Translated: CASGGRGGSYEQYF.